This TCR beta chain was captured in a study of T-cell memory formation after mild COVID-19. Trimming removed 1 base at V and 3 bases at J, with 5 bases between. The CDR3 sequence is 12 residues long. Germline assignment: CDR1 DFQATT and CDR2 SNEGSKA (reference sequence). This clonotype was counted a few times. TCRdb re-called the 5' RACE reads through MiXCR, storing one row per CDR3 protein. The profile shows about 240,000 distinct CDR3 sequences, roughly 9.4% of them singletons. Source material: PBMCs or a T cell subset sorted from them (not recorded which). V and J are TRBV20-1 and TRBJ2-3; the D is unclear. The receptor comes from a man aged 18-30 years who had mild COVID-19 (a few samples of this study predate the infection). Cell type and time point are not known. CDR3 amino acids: CSARVRTDTQYF. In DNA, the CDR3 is TGCAGTGCTAGAGTACGGACAGATACGCAGTATTTT.